Below, 12 T cell receptor beta chains from the same sample are listed, as sequenced in a study of shared clonotypes between healthy human individuals. The protocol was immunoSEQ multiplex PCR, while the TCRdb copy is restricted to in-frame clones and leaves out a portion. Of some 2,100,000 clones listed, approximately 94% are singletons. CD45RO negativity and positive selection for CCR7 defined naive CD8 cells, a population that excluded terminally differentiated effector memory CD45RA+ cells. The specimen sequenced was naive CD8+ T cells from PBMCs. The receptors derive from a man between 18 and 29 years old in good health. Some clones in this sample may be carry-over from other donors' samples.

The chain joins TRBV7-9 to TRBJ2-1, with 11 bases matching TRBD2. The V segment lost 5 bases and the J segment 0 bases; nucleotides outside the gene matches: 6. Germline lookup yields CDR1 SEHNR and CDR2 FQNEAQ (reference sequence). This CDR3 has 17 residues. The CDR3 protein is CASSIRTSGFSYNEQFF. The CDR3 bases are TGTGCCAGCAGCATCCGGACTAGCGGGTTCTCCTACAATGAGCAGTTCTTC. Based on the CDR3 plus reference TRBV7-9 and TRBJ2-1, the full variable domain is DTGVSQNPRHKITKRGQNVTFRCDPISEHNRLYWYRQTLGQGPEFLTYFQNEAQLEKSRLLSDRFSAERPKGSFSTLEIQRTEQGDSAMYLCASSIRTSGFSYNEQFFGPGTRLTVL.

Comments on this clone: Other DNA sequences from this sample encode an identical CDR3 as well. This sequence joins TRBV28 and TRBJ1-5, with D unresolved. The CDR3 has 14 amino acids. Germline V gene sequence: CDR1 MDHEN, CDR2 SYDVKM. V lost 4 bases and J lost 0, with 7 bases in between. DNA of the CDR3: TGTGCCAGCAGTTGGAGGGTTAGCAATCAGCCCCAGCATTTT. It yields the protein CASSWRVSNQPQHF.

The chain recombines TRBV11-2 with TRBJ2-5; 11 bases map to TRBD2. This CDR3 comprises 16 residues. Germline V gene data show CDR1 as SGHAT and CDR2 as FQNNGV. V shed 5 bases and J 2 bases; nucleotides not matched to a gene: 7. In DNA, the CDR3 is TGTGCCAGCAGCCCACCCGTAGCGGGAGGGCAAGAGACCCAGTACTTC. Protein product: CASSPPVAGGQETQYF. Full variable domain (rest looked up from reference TRBV11-2 and TRBJ2-5): EAGVAQSPRYKIIEKRQSVAFWCNPISGHATLYWYQQILGQGPKLLIQFQNNGVVDDSQLPKDRFSAERLKGVDSTLKIQPAKLEDSAVYLCASSPPVAGGQETQYFGPGTRLLVL.

This clone was recorded once. V gene TRBV7-3 combines with J gene TRBJ2-2; TRBD1 matches 9 bases. CDR1 is SGHTA and CDR2 is FQGTGA in the germline V gene. V lost 1 base, J lost 3 bases, and 6 bases stayed unmatched. This CDR3 has 17 residues. CDR3 in amino acids: CASSLSLQGADTGELFF. The DNA for the CDR3 is TGTGCCAGCAGCTTAAGCCTACAGGGGGCCGACACCGGGGAGCTGTTTTTT.

V gene TRBV5-4 combines with J gene TRBJ2-2; D not certain. CDR3 length: 15 residues. With 0 bases removed from V and 6 bases from J, the gap between germline ends came to 12 bases. Germline V lookup: CDR1 SGHNT, CDR2 YYREEE (reference sequence). As DNA, the CDR3 is TGTGCCAGCAGCTTGGGCGGAGCCGGCCCCGGGGAGCTGTTTTTT. Encoded protein: CASSLGGAGPGELFF.

The V and J genes are TRBV14 and TRBJ2-7; TRBD1 matches at 7 bases. V was pared by 3 bases and J by 5 bases, with 10 bases of the junction left unmatched. The CDR3 runs 15 residues. Per the germline V gene, CDR1 is SGHDN and CDR2 is FVKESK. The DNA for the CDR3 is TGTGCCAGCAGCCAGTCGGGACAGCATTGGAACGAGCAGTACTTC. Protein: CASSQSGQHWNEQYF. The complete variable domain, with remaining parts taken from reference TRBV14 and TRBJ2-7, reads EAGVTQFPSHSVIEKGQTVTLRCDPISGHDNLYWYRRVMGKEIKFLLHFVKESKQDESGMPNNRFLAERTGGTYSTLKVQPAELEDSGVYFCASSQSGQHWNEQYFGPGTRLTVT.

This chain connects TRBV7-8 to TRBJ2-5; D may be TRBD1 or TRBD2 (5 bases each). Trimming removed 5 bases at V and 7 bases at J, with 26 bases between. This CDR3 region has 17 residues. Germline loops: CDR1 SGHVS, CDR2 FQNEAQ. DNA for the CDR3: TGTGCCAGCAGCATTACCCCCGGGACCGATCCATCAAGGACCCAGTACTTC. It is translated as CASSITPGTDPSRTQYF.

This chain connects TRBV6-1 to TRBJ2-3; 7 bases are shared with TRBD2. The CDR3 sequence is 15 residues long. The germline CDR1 and CDR2 sequences are MNHNS and SASEGT. The J segment lost 3 bases and the V segment lost 7 bases, leaving 10 bases of the junction unmatched. CDR3 in DNA: TGTGCCAGCAACGACGGGAGGCTTAAGACAGATACGCAGTATTTT. It specifies CASNDGRLKTDTQYF.

A single count supports this clone. The gene calls are TRBV6-6 and TRBJ2-1, with TRBD2 matching 8 bases. V shed 2 bases, J shed 8 bases, and the junction held 8 bases outside the gene matches. CDR3 length equals 15 residues. Germline CDR1 MNHNY, CDR2 SVGAGI (reference sequence). The CDR3 DNA reads as TGTGCCAGCAGTTACGTCGGGAGGGCCGGCGATGAGCAGTTCTTC. This translates into CASSYVGRAGDEQFF.

The chain is built from TRBV7-9 and TRBJ2-2; maybe TRBD1 (6 bases). Looked up from germline, CDR1 is SEHNR and CDR2 is FQNEAQ (reference sequence). The CDR3 loop spans 16 amino acids. V lost 2 bases and J lost 5, with 15 bases in between. This CDR3 reads CASSLSDSPLTGELFF. In nucleotides, the CDR3 is TGTGCCAGCAGCTTATCGGACAGCCCATTGACCGGGGAGCTGTTTTTT.

A note on this clone: This sample also contains other DNA sequences that code for the same CDR3. The chain employs TRBV28 and TRBJ1-5; D gene unclear. In germline, CDR1 is MDHEN, CDR2 SYDVKM. This CDR3 is built from 13 residues. Trimming took 3 bases from V and 7 from J, leaving 10 bases between them. The CDR3 DNA reads TGTGCCAGCAGTTTTCTCTTAAACCAGCCCCAGCATTTT. This codes for CASSFLLNQPQHF.

The rearrangement joins TRBV23-1 to TRBJ2-5; TRBD2 might be the D (5 bases). TRBV23-1 is an open reading frame whose function is uncertain. Trimming stripped 6 bases from V and 2 bases from J, with 25 bases between. This CDR3 has 18 residues. The CDR3 nucleotides read TGCGCCAGCAGCGCTAACAACCCGGGAAGGACGGGACAAGAGACCCAGTACTTC. Amino acids: CASSANNPGRTGQETQYF.